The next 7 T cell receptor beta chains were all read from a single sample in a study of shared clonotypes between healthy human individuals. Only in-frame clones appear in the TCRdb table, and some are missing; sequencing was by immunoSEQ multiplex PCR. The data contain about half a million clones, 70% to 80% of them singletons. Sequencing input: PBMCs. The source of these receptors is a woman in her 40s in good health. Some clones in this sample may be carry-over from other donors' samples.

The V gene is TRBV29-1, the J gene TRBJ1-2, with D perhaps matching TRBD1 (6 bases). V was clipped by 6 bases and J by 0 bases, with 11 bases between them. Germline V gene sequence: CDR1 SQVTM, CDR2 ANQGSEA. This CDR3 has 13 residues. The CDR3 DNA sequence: TGCAGCGTGACCGGGACAACTAACTATGGCTACACCTTC. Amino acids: CSVTGTTNYGYTF.

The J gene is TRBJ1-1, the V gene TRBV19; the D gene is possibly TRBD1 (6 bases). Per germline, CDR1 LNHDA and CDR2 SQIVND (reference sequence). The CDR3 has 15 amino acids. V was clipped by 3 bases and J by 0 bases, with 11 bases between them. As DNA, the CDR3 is TGTGCCAGTAGTATCCAGCAGGGGATGAACACTGAAGCTTTCTTT. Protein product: CASSIQQGMNTEAFF.

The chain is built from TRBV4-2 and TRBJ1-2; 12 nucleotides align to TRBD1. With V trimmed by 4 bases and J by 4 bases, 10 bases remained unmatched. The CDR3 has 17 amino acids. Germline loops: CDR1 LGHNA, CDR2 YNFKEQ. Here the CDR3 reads CASSPPGQGALAYGYTF. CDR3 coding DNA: TGTGCCAGCAGCCCCCCGGGACAGGGGGCGCTGGCCTATGGCTACACCTTC.

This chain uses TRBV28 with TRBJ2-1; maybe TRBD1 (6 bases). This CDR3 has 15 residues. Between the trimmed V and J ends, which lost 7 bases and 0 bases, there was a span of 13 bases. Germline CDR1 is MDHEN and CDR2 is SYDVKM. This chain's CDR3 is CASNLGQASYNEQFF. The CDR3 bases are TGTGCCAGCAACTTGGGACAAGCCTCCTACAATGAGCAGTTCTTC.

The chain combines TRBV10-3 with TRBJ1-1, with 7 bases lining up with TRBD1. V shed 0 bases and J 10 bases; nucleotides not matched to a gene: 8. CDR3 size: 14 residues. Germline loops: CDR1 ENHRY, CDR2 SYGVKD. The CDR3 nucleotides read TGTGCCATCAGTGAGTCCGGCAGGGGGGATTCAGCTTTCTTT. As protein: CAISESGRGDSAFF.

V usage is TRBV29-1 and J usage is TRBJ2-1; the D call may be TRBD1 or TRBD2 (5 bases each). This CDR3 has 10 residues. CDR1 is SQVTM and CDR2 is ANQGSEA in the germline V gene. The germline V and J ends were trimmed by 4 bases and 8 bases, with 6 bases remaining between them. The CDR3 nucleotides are TGCAGCGTTGTGGGGGATGAGCAGTTCTTC. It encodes CSVVGDEQFF.

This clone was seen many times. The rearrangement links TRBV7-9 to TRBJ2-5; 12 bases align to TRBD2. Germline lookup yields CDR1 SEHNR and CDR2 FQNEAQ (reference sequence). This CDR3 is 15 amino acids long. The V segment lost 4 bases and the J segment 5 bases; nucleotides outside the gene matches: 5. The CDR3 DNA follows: TGTGCCAGCAGCTGGGAACTAGCGGGAGGTGAGACCCAGTACTTC. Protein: CASSWELAGGETQYF.